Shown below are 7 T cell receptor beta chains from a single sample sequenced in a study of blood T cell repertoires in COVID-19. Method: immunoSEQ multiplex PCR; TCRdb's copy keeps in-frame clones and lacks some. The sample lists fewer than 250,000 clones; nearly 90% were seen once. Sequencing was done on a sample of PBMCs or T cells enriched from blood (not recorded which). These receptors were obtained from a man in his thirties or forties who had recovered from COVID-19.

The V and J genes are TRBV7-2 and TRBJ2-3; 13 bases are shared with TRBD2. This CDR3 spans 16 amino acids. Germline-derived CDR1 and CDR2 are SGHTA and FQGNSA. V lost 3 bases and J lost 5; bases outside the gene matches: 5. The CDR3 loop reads CASSLTSGGLGDTQYF. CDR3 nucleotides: TGTGCCAGCAGCTTGACTAGCGGGGGGCTCGGAGATACGCAGTATTTT.

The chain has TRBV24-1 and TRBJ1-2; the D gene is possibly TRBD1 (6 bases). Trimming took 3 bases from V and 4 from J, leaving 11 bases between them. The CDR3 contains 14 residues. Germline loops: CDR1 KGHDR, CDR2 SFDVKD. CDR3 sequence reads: CATSDPGQFYGYTF. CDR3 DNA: TGTGCCACCAGTGATCCTGGACAGTTCTATGGCTACACCTTC.

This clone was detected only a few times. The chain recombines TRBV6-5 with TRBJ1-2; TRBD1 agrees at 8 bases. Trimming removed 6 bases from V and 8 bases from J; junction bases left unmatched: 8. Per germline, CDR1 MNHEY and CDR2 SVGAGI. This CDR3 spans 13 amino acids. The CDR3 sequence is CASSSTGVGGYTF. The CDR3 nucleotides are TGTGCCAGCAGCTCGACAGGGGTAGGAGGCTACACCTTC.

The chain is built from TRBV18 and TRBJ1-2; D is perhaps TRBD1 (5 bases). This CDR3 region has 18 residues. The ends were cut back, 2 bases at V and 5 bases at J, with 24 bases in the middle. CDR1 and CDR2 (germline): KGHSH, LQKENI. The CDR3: CASSPTGEFGKGSYGYTF. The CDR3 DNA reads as TGTGCCAGCTCACCAACGGGGGAGTTTGGGAAGGGGAGTTATGGCTACACCTTC.

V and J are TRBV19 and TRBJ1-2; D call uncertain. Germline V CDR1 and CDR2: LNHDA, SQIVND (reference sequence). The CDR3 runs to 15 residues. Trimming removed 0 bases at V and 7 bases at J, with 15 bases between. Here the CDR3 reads CASSIERGLLGGYTF. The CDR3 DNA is TGTGCCAGTAGTATAGAGCGGGGTCTTCTCGGTGGCTACACCTTC.

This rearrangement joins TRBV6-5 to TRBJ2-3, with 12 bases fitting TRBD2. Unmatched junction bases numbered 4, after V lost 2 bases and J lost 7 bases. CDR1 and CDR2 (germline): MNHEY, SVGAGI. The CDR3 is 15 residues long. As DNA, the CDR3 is TGTGCCAGCAGTTACCTAGCGGGGGGGGCGAATACGCAGTATTTT. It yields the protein CASSYLAGGANTQYF.

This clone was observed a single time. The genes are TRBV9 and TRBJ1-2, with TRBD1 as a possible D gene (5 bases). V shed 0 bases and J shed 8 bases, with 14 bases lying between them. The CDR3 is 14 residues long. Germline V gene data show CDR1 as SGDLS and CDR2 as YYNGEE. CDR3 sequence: CASSVEQGLRGYTF. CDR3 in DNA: TGTGCCAGCAGCGTAGAGCAGGGTCTCCGGGGCTACACCTTC.